The 18 T cell receptor beta chains below were found in one sample sequenced in a study of OX40 agonist ivuxolimab in advanced cancers. TCRdb's copy holds only in-frame clones and misses some; the assay was immunoSEQ multiplex PCR. The sample holds around 92,000 clones, 85% to 95% seen once. Sample: CD4+ or CD8+ T cells sorted from blood, taken in a trial of the OX40 agonist ivuxolimab. The receptors derive from an adult with an advanced solid tumor such as melanoma, head and neck, liver or kidney cancer.

The genes are TRBV7-3 and TRBJ1-1, with 7 bases matching TRBD1. CDR1 is SGHTA, CDR2 FQGTGA, per germline. The CDR3 consists of 14 residues. V lost 2 bases to trimming and J lost 5 bases; unmatched junction nucleotides: 5. This CDR3 is CASSLDREGTEAFF. The CDR3 nucleotides are TGTGCCAGCAGCTTAGACAGGGAGGGGACTGAAGCTTTCTTT.

This chain links TRBV27 with TRBJ1-4; D unresolved. The CDR3 is 15 amino acids. Germline V gene sequence: CDR1 MNHEY, CDR2 SMNVEV (reference sequence). V was shortened by 4 bases and J by 10 bases, with 19 bases between the two germline ends. This chain's CDR3 is CASSSHHGMGGKLFF. The DNA for the CDR3 is TGTGCCAGCAGTTCCCACCACGGTATGGGCGGAAAACTGTTTTTT.

The rearrangement joins TRBV5-4 to TRBJ1-1; a possible D gene is TRBD1 (5 bases). Germline V gives CDR1 SGHNT, CDR2 YYREEE (reference sequence). The CDR3 length is 13 residues. V lost 4 bases and J 5 bases, leaving 12 bases between the germline ends. CDR3 nucleotides: TGTGCCAGCAGCAACTGGGGGGGGACTGAAGCTTTCTTT. It yields the protein CASSNWGGTEAFF.

The gene calls are TRBV7-3 and TRBJ1-6; the D gene is possibly TRBD1 (5 bases). CDR3 length: 16 residues. With 1 base removed from V and 7 bases from J, the gap between germline ends came to 14 bases. Germline CDR1 and CDR2: SGHTA and FQGTGA. CDR3 sequence reads: CASSLNTGGGNSPLHF. CDR3 DNA sequence: TGTGCCAGCAGCTTAAATACGGGGGGTGGCAATTCACCCCTCCACTTT.

The rearrangement uses TRBV6-5 and TRBJ2-3; D gene uncertain. Trimming cost V 2 bases and J 2 bases, with 14 bases left between them. This CDR3 spans 16 amino acids. CDR1 and CDR2 (germline): MNHEY, SVGAGI. The CDR3 sequence: CASSYEVLLNTDTQYF. As DNA, the CDR3 is TGTGCCAGCAGTTACGAGGTCCTGCTAAACACAGATACGCAGTATTTT.

This rearrangement joins TRBV28 to TRBJ2-5, with D unclear. The V gene lost 2 bases and the J gene lost 5 bases, with 3 bases spanning the gap. The CDR3 has 11 amino acids. Germline loops: CDR1 MDHEN, CDR2 SYDVKM. The CDR3 region is CASSLSETQYF. The DNA for the CDR3 is TGTGCCAGCAGTTTAAGTGAGACCCAGTACTTC.

This chain's CDR3 is CAWNMGQVHNEQFF. DNA of the CDR3: TGTGCCTGGAATATGGGACAGGTTCACAATGAGCAGTTCTTC. The chain is built from TRBV30 and TRBJ2-1; 8 nucleotides line up with TRBD1. Germline lookup yields CDR1 GTSNPN and CDR2 SVGIG (reference sequence). V was pared by 4 bases and J by 5 bases, with 7 bases of the junction left unmatched. The CDR3 is made up of 14 amino acids.

This chain joins TRBV30 and TRBJ1-5; D is possibly TRBD1 (5 bases). The CDR3 runs 16 residues. Trimming removed 3 bases at V and 0 bases at J, with 15 bases between. Germline-derived CDR1 and CDR2 are GTSNPN and SVGIG (reference sequence). The CDR3 nucleotides are TGTGCCTGGAGCTTCCTGGGACGGGATAGCAATCAGCCCCAGCATTTT. This sequence encodes CAWSFLGRDSNQPQHF.

V usage is TRBV28 and J usage is TRBJ1-5; perhaps TRBD1 as D (5 bases). Germline assignment: CDR1 MDHEN and CDR2 SYDVKM. The CDR3 is made up of 15 amino acids. V was trimmed by 3 bases and J by 1 base, leaving 10 bases between them. CDR3 in amino acids: CASSLGGESNQPQHF. The DNA for the CDR3 is TGTGCCAGCAGTTTGGGGGGTGAGAGCAATCAGCCCCAGCATTTT. Filled out from reference TRBV28 and TRBJ1-5, the complete variable domain reads DVKVTQSSRYLVKRTGEKVFLECVQDMDHENMFWYRQDPGLGLRLIYFSYDVKMKEKGDIPEGYSVSREKKERFSLILESASTNQTSMYLCASSLGGESNQPQHFGDGTRLSIL.

The gene calls are TRBV2 and TRBJ2-7, with 7 bases matching TRBD1. This CDR3 is built from 13 residues. Trimming cost V 6 bases and J 3 bases; bases outside gene matches: 5. Germline loops: CDR1 SNHLY, CDR2 FYNNEI. DNA for the CDR3: TGTGCCAGCAGCCTGACAGGGTTCTACGAGCAGTACTTC. Protein product: CASSLTGFYEQYF.

The gene calls are TRBV6-4 and TRBJ2-1, with TRBD2 identical over 7 bases. There are 15 residues in the CDR3. Germline-derived CDR1 and CDR2 are MRHNA and SNTAGT. The trim removed 3 bases at V and 4 bases at J, leaving 6 bases unmatched. CDR3 in amino acids: CASSEEAGAYNEQFF. The CDR3 bases are TGTGCCAGCAGTGAGGAGGCGGGAGCGTACAATGAGCAGTTCTTC.

The chain has TRBV7-2 and TRBJ1-2; no reliable D call. CDR3 length: 14 amino acids. The V end was cut by 5 bases, the J end by 2 bases, with 12 bases between. Germline lookup yields CDR1 SGHTA and CDR2 FQGNSA. The CDR3 coding sequence is TGTGCCAGCAGCCTTTTTGGGCAGAACTATGGCTACACCTTC. Its translation is CASSLFGQNYGYTF. Full variable domain (missing parts from reference TRBV7-2 and TRBJ1-2): GAGVSQSPSNKVTEKGKDVELRCDPISGHTALYWYRQSLGQGLEFLIYFQGNSAPDKSGLPSDRFSAERTGGSVSTLTIQRTQQEDSAVYLCASSLFGQNYGYTFGSGTRLTVV.

V gene TRBV30 combines with J gene TRBJ1-4; 8 bases agree with TRBD1. CDR1 and CDR2 (germline): GTSNPN, SVGIG (reference sequence). The CDR3 has 14 residues. Trimming removed 5 bases from V and 5 bases from J; junction bases left unmatched: 7. CDR3 in DNA: TGTGCCTGGGATGCTGGGACAGGAAATGAAAAACTGTTTTTT. This gives the protein CAWDAGTGNEKLFF.

The rearrangement uses TRBV2 and TRBJ2-3; D perhaps matches TRBD1 (7 bases). The length of the CDR3 is 17 residues. Germline loops: CDR1 SNHLY, CDR2 FYNNEI. Trimming took off 7 bases at V and 4 bases at J, with 24 bases between the two ends. The CDR3 nucleotides are TGTGCCAGCATCCCCAGGCAACAGGGGAGGATCGCAGATACGCAGTATTTT. Amino acid sequence: CASIPRQQGRIADTQYF.

This chain uses TRBV19 with TRBJ1-2; TRBD1 aligns across 9 bases. This CDR3 spans 16 amino acids. Germline V gene sequence: CDR1 LNHDA, CDR2 SQIVND (reference sequence). Trimming at V came to 4 bases and at J to 2 bases, leaving 8 bases not matched to a gene. CDR3 residues: CASSTLQGAGNYGYTF. The CDR3 nucleotides read TGTGCCAGTAGTACTTTACAGGGGGCTGGGAACTATGGCTACACCTTC.

This chain links TRBV9 with TRBJ1-3; no reliable D call. Trimming removed 4 bases from V and 0 bases from J, with 5 bases in between. Per germline, CDR1 SGDLS and CDR2 YYNGEE. The CDR3 spans 13 residues. CDR3 bases: TGTGCCAGCAGCCGGATCTCTGGAAACACCATATATTTT. Translation gives CASSRISGNTIYF.

The chain couples TRBV15 to TRBJ2-3; D unresolved. The CDR3 covers 14 residues. Germline V gene sequence: CDR1 LNHNV, CDR2 YYDKDF (reference sequence). Trimming cost V 0 bases and J 4 bases, with 8 bases left between them. The DNA of the CDR3 is TGTGCCACCAGCAGAGATGGAAGGGCAGATACGCAGTATTTT. It yields the protein CATSRDGRADTQYF.

This sequence joins TRBV12-5 and TRBJ1-5; D unresolved. With 2 bases removed from V and 9 bases from J, the gap between germline ends came to 8 bases. The germline gives CDR1 LGHNT, CDR2 FRNRAP. The CDR3 length is 12 residues. CDR3 bases: TGTGCTAGTGGTTTGCGCTTGGGGCCCCAGCATTTT. Protein: CASGLRLGPQHF.